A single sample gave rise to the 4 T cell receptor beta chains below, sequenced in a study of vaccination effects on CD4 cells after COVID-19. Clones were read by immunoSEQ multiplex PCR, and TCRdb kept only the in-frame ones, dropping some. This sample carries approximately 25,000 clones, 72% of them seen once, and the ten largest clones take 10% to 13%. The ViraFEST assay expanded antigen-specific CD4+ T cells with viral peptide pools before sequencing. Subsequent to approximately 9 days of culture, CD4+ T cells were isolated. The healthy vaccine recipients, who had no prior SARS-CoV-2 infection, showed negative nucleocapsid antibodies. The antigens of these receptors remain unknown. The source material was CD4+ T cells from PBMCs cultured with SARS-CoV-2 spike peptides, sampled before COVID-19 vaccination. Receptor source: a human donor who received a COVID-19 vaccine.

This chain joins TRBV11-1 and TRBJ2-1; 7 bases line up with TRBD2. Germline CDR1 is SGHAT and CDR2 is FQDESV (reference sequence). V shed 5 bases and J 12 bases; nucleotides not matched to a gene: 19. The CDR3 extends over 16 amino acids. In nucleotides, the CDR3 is TGTGCCAGCAGCCCCCTTTCGGGGCGGGGGTATTACGCGCAGTTCTTC. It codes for CASSPLSGRGYYAQFF.

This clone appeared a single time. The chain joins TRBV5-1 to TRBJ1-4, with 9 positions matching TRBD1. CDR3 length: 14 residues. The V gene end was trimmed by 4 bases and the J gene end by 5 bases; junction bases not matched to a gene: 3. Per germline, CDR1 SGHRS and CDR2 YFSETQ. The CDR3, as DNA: TGCGCCAGCAGCATCGGACAGGGGAATGAAAAACTGTTTTTT. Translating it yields CASSIGQGNEKLFF.

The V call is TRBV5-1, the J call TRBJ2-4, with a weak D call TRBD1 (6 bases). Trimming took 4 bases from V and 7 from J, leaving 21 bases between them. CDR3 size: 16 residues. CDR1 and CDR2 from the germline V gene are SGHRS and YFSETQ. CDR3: CASSPDRPLGWNIQYF. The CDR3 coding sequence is TGCGCCAGCAGCCCAGACAGGCCTCTGGGATGGAACATTCAGTACTTC.

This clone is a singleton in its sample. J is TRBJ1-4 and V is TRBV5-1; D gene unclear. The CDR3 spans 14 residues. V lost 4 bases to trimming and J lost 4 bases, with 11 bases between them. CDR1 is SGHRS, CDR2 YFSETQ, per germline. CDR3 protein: CASSPNGLNEKLFF. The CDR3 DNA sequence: TGCGCCAGCAGCCCGAACGGGCTTAATGAAAAACTGTTTTTT.